Shown below are 26 T cell receptor beta chains from a single sample sequenced in a study of beta chain features in type 1 diabetes. All of the isolated RNA was reverse transcribed, so expressed TCRB transcripts were sequenced. Only in-frame clones appear in the TCRdb table, and some are missing; sequencing was by immunoSEQ multiplex PCR. The sample contains roughly 350,000 clones, 9.5% to 11% of which appear only once. Sequenced input: naive CD4+ T cells from blood. The receptors were sampled from a young woman in good health.

V usage is TRBV12-2 and J usage is TRBJ2-7; the table's D call TRBD1 went unverified against the DNA. TRBV12-2 is deemed a pseudogene. The CDR3 length is 16 residues. CDR3 bases: TGTGCAAGTCGCTTACCTCCACAGAAACTCTCCTACGAGCAGTACTTC. Translated: CASRLPPQKLSYEQYF.

This clone was observed a handful of times. The chain uses TRBV29-1 and TRBJ2-7; 9 nucleotides match TRBD1. V lost 6 bases and J lost 4; bases outside the gene matches: 7. CDR1 is SQVTM, CDR2 ANQGSEA, per germline. The CDR3 is 13 residues long. This CDR3 reads CSVDGTGPYEQYF. CDR3 sequence (DNA): TGCAGCGTAGACGGGACAGGGCCGTACGAGCAGTACTTC.

The J gene is TRBJ2-3, the V gene TRBV7-9; 9 bases map to TRBD2. Germline CDR1 SEHNR, CDR2 FQNEAQ (reference sequence). The CDR3 length is 13 residues. V shed 11 bases and J 6 bases; nucleotides not matched to a gene: 9. The CDR3 DNA sequence: TGTGCCGCCACCGGGACTAGCTGGGATACGCAGTATTTT. Its translation is CAATGTSWDTQYF.

Many counts were recorded for this clone. The V gene is TRBV7-2, the J gene TRBJ2-7; tentatively, D is TRBD1 (6 bases). Germline values: CDR1 SGHTA, CDR2 FQGNSA. V lost 5 bases to trimming and J lost 7 bases, with 18 bases between them. This CDR3 has 14 amino acids. The CDR3 DNA reads as TGTGCCAGCAGCCAGAATCCACAGGGCTGGGAGCAGTACTTC. Protein product: CASSQNPQGWEQYF.

The chain is built from TRBV7-2 and TRBJ2-7; D possibly corresponds to TRBD1 (5 bases). From germline, CDR1 is SGHTA and CDR2 FQGNSA. The CDR3 extends over 12 amino acids. The germline V and J ends were trimmed by 0 bases and 5 bases, with 5 bases remaining between them. For the CDR3, the DNA is TGTGCCAGCAGCTTAGCGGGGCACGAGCAGTACTTC. Translated: CASSLAGHEQYF.

The chain recombines TRBV5-4 with TRBJ2-7; 16 positions agree with TRBD2. V lost 4 bases, J lost 2 bases, and 9 bases stayed unmatched. The CDR3 totals 18 residues. Germline values: CDR1 SGHNT, CDR2 YYREEE (reference sequence). In DNA, the CDR3 is TGTGCCAGCAGCCCAAACCTCGGGACTAGCGGGAGGGCCTACGAGCAGTACTTC. Translation gives CASSPNLGTSGRAYEQYF.

The rearrangement links TRBV5-1 to TRBJ2-5; unclear D gene. The V gene lost 0 bases and the J gene lost 5 bases, with 11 bases spanning the gap. Germline CDR1 SGHRS, CDR2 YFSETQ. The CDR3 sequence is 14 residues long. The CDR3 nucleotides read TGCGCCAGCAGCTTGGACAGTATCAGGGAGACCCAGTACTTC. Protein product: CASSLDSIRETQYF.

The chain recombines TRBV9 with TRBJ1-3, with 7 bases that match TRBD1. The trim removed 4 bases at V and 2 bases at J, leaving 12 bases unmatched. CDR3 length equals 17 residues. CDR1 and CDR2 from the germline V gene are SGDLS and YYNGEE. This CDR3 reads CASSTVGRGTAGNTIYF. For the CDR3, the DNA is TGTGCCAGCAGCACAGTAGGCCGTGGGACAGCTGGAAACACCATATATTTT.

This clone was detected a few times. The chain carries TRBV28 and TRBJ1-5; 9 nucleotides match TRBD1. The CDR3 runs to 15 residues. Losses at the gene ends were 5 bases for V and 5 bases for J; bases not matched to a gene: 7. The germline CDR1 and CDR2 sequences are MDHEN and SYDVKM. In nucleotides, the CDR3 is TGTGCCAGCAGTGGGGCACAGGGGGCGGATCAGCCCCAGCATTTT. Translated: CASSGAQGADQPQHF.

This clone was detected only a few times. The gene calls are TRBV5-1 and TRBJ2-5; 8 bases align to TRBD1. This CDR3 is built from 16 residues. Trimming took 2 bases from V and 5 from J; bases not matched to a gene: 11. The germline V gene has CDR1 SGHRS and CDR2 YFSETQ. CDR3 DNA: TGCGCCAGCAGCTTCGGCGGGACAGGCCGCGGGGAGACCCAGTACTTC. Protein product: CASSFGGTGRGETQYF.

This clone turned up a few times. The V call is TRBV30, the J call TRBJ1-5; no firm D call. Germline-derived CDR1 and CDR2 are GTSNPN and SVGIG (reference sequence). V lost 2 bases to trimming and J lost 4 bases, with 9 bases between them. CDR3 size: 13 residues. The CDR3 nucleotides are TGTGCCTGGAGTATAACACCGAATCAGCCCCAGCATTTT. Protein sequence: CAWSITPNQPQHF.

This clone came up once. Within the sample, other DNA sequences also encode this same CDR3. This sequence joins TRBV5-1 and TRBJ1-5; a possible D gene is TRBD1 (6 bases). Germline V lookup: CDR1 SGHRS, CDR2 YFSETQ. Trimming took 1 base from V and 2 from J, leaving 7 bases between them. The length of the CDR3 is 14 residues. The CDR3 DNA reads as TGCGCCAGCAGCTTGTCAGGGGGCAATCAGCCCCAGCATTTT. Encoded protein: CASSLSGGNQPQHF.

This clone was seen only a few times. The CDR3 protein is CASRSGNTEAFF. The CDR3 DNA reads TGTGCCAGCCGTTCCGGGAACACTGAAGCTTTCTTT. This sequence joins TRBV19 and TRBJ1-1; no firm D call. CDR3 length equals 12 residues. V shed 9 bases and J shed 1 base, with 9 bases lying between them. Germline CDR1 LNHDA, CDR2 SQIVND (reference sequence).

The gene calls are TRBV28 and TRBJ2-5; possible D gene TRBD2, 7 bases. This CDR3 comprises 15 residues. CDR1 MDHEN and CDR2 SYDVKM come from the germline V gene. Trimming took off 0 bases at V and 2 bases at J, with 10 bases between the two ends. CDR3 sequence: CASSLWGRGQETQYF. CDR3 bases: TGTGCCAGCAGTTTATGGGGGAGGGGGCAAGAGACCCAGTACTTC. Drawing the rest from reference TRBV28 and TRBJ2-5, the complete variable domain is DVKVTQSSRYLVKRTGEKVFLECVQDMDHENMFWYRQDPGLGLRLIYFSYDVKMKEKGDIPEGYSVSREKKERFSLILESASTNQTSMYLCASSLWGRGQETQYFGPGTRLLVL.

This clone was seen a handful of times. The genes are TRBV25-1 and TRBJ2-1; TRBD2 aligns across 10 bases. Trimming at V came to 5 bases and at J to 9 bases, leaving 4 bases not matched to a gene. Germline V gives CDR1 MGHDK, CDR2 SYGVNS. This CDR3 spans 13 amino acids. The DNA for the CDR3 is TGTGCCAGCAGTCCTAGCGGGAGAACTGAGCAGTTCTTC. Translated, it gives CASSPSGRTEQFF.

In this sample, this clone turned up a few times. At one of its ends the junction is not consistent with the germline gene, which may arise from a read error. The gene calls are TRBV27 and TRBJ2-1; 9 nucleotides align to TRBD2. The germline CDR1 and CDR2 sequences are MNHEY and SMNVEV (reference sequence). The CDR3 length is 14 residues. The CDR3 DNA follows: TGTGCCACCAGTTTGCGGGAGGGCTACAATGAGCAGTTCTTC. It specifies CATSLREGYNEQFF.

This clone showed up just a few times. The chain combines TRBV28 with TRBJ1-5; D ambiguous. There are 13 residues in the CDR3. CDR1 is MDHEN, CDR2 SYDVKM, per germline. The V and J ends lost 6 bases and 5 bases respectively, with 11 bases between them. The CDR3 spells CASRPDKDQPQHF. Here the CDR3 DNA reads TGTGCCAGCAGACCCGACAAGGATCAGCCCCAGCATTTT.

This clone turned up a few times. This sample includes further DNA sequences coding for the same CDR3. The chain uses TRBV20-1 and TRBJ2-7, with no clear D. CDR3 length: 11 residues. Germline V gives CDR1 DFQATT, CDR2 SNEGSKA (reference sequence). V lost 1 base, J lost 3 bases, and 4 bases lay in between. The CDR3 coding sequence is TGCAGTGCTAGAGGCGGCTACGAGCAGTACTTC. Its translation: CSARGGYEQYF.

The CDR3 spells CASSLRRGQTNEKLFF. CDR3 DNA: TGTGCCAGCAGCTTACGCCGGGGACAGACGAATGAAAAACTGTTTTTT. This sequence joins TRBV7-2 and TRBJ1-4; 7 bases are a match to TRBD1. The germline V gene has CDR1 SGHTA and CDR2 FQGNSA. V was clipped by 2 bases and J by 5 bases; unmatched bases: 8. The CDR3 consists of 16 residues. Complete variable domain (other parts from reference TRBV7-2 and TRBJ1-4): GAGVSQSPSNKVTEKGKDVELRCDPISGHTALYWYRQSLGQGLEFLIYFQGNSAPDKSGLPSDRFSAERTGGSVSTLTIQRTQQEDSAVYLCASSLRRGQTNEKLFFGSGTQLSVL.

Only a few counts were recorded for this clone. The chain recombines TRBV25-1 with TRBJ2-7; a weak D match, TRBD1 (6 bases). CDR1 and CDR2 (germline): MGHDK, SYGVNS. CDR3 length equals 12 residues. Trimming removed 5 bases from V and 7 bases from J, with 12 bases in between. This CDR3 is CASSLTGYEQYF. The CDR3 nucleotides read TGTGCCAGCAGTCTTACAGGGTATGAGCAGTACTTC.

The sample holds a few counts of this clone. The CDR3 loop reads CASGGDRGLRAEAFF. CDR3 nucleotides: TGTGCCAGCGGGGGAGACAGGGGACTTAGGGCTGAAGCTTTCTTT. The chain combines TRBV28 with TRBJ1-1, with TRBD1 identical over 8 bases. The CDR3 sequence is 15 residues long. Germline trimming cut 8 bases from V and 6 bases from J; bases unmatched to any gene: 14. Germline-derived CDR1 and CDR2 are MDHEN and SYDVKM.

The V gene is TRBV5-1, the J gene TRBJ2-1, with TRBD2 identical over 9 bases. Germline loops: CDR1 SGHRS, CDR2 YFSETQ. V was pared by 3 bases and J by 7 bases, with 11 bases of the junction left unmatched. The length of the CDR3 is 16 residues. The DNA for the CDR3 is TGCGCCAGCAGCTGGTCCTATAGCGGGAGTGGTAATGAGCAGTTCTTC. Amino acid sequence: CASSWSYSGSGNEQFF.

This clone showed up just a few times. The chain is built from TRBV25-1 and TRBJ1-4, with D possibly TRBD1 on 6 matching bases. CDR3 size: 14 residues. Trimming took 4 bases from V and 8 from J, leaving 14 bases between them. CDR1 is MGHDK and CDR2 is SYGVNS in the germline V gene. For the CDR3, the DNA is TGTGCCAGCAGTGCTCAACAGGGCCGGGAAAAACTGTTTTTT. Translating it yields CASSAQQGREKLFF.

V usage is TRBV28 and J usage is TRBJ2-6; no clear D gene. In germline, CDR1 is MDHEN, CDR2 SYDVKM. Trimming removed 10 bases from V and 2 bases from J, with 12 bases in between. This CDR3 is 14 amino acids long. The CDR3 sequence: CAIVSSTGANVLTF. CDR3 nucleotides: TGTGCCATCGTTAGTTCTACTGGGGCCAACGTCCTGACTTTC.

This clone was seen more than once but under ten times. The V and J genes are TRBV29-1 and TRBJ2-3, with TRBD1 matching 7 bases. The junction had 16 bases not matched to a gene; V was cut back by 5 bases and J by 2 bases. The CDR3 covers 17 residues. CDR1 SQVTM and CDR2 ANQGSEA come from the germline V gene. The CDR3 sequence is CSVPNWLTGSNTDTQYF. The CDR3 nucleotides are TGCAGCGTTCCCAACTGGTTGACAGGGTCTAACACAGATACGCAGTATTTT.

This clone was observed a few times. The chain joins TRBV6-5 to TRBJ2-7, with D possibly being TRBD1 (5 bases). The CDR3 contains 14 residues. Germline V lookup: CDR1 MNHEY, CDR2 SVGAGI. The ends were cut back, 2 bases at V and 1 base at J, with 9 bases in the middle. CDR3 residues: CASSYRRDSYEQYF. CDR3 bases: TGTGCCAGCAGTTACCGCAGGGATTCCTACGAGCAGTACTTC.